This TCR beta chain is from a study of shared T cell receptors in the human thymus (dated by TCRdb to about 2021). At the level of the whole study: The study examined how self-reactive, shared T-cell receptor alpha chains are generated in the human thymus.

Only one count was recorded for this clone. What this receptor recognizes is not known. No base quality information exists; no much larger clone differs at one position. From a lookup of the germline V gene, CDR1 and CDR2 are SGHTA and FQGTGA. The CDR3 numbers 15 residues from cysteine through phenylalanine. CDR3 DNA is the only sequence kept; it has 45 bases, read in frame from the first base. V is cut by 2 bases and J by 4 bases, and the space between the germline ends is 12 bases. The library was built by means of the immunoSEQ multiplex PCR assay. Held by TCRdb, this immuneACCESS table contains in-frame sequences only and omits some clones. Under half of the omission traces to an unresolved V gene where checked; the cause of the rest is unknown. The sample data list hundreds of thousands of clones, and approximately 85% of these were observed just once. The leading ten clones occupy around 0.01% of the sample.

The sample also formed part of further work on human thymus T cells. That second report states: In Finland, the donors were immunologically healthy infants who were having open corrective cardiac surgery for congenital heart defects. Thymus tissue was obtained as surgical resects removed during corrective cardiac surgery. V and J gene segment usage appeared biased in both thymic and peripheral blood repertoires. The related research found that thymic TCR repertoires overlapped highly between unrelated individuals. The study used eight infant thymus samples plus four related peripheral blood samples to characterize TCR alpha and beta repertoires. The cohort included over five male and a couple of female infants, with donor ages spanning 7 to 244 days. Thymocytes were freed from the tissue by mechanical means and kept at -70 degrees C as pellets of about 9-33 million cells. A QIAsymphony instrument was used to extract genomic DNA from the frozen cell pellets. Using the immunoSEQ multiplex PCR assay, the TCRB and TCRAD loci were amplified from a standardized quantity of quality-controlled genomic DNA. The amplicons covered the V(D)J region and were long enough to include the CDR3 and to identify the V and J genes. Amplicon sequencing was performed on an Illumina platform through the commercial immunoSEQ service. Corrections for primer bias and sequencing errors followed previously described methods, while TCRAD and TCRB definitions were based on the IMGT database. The repertoires were analysed using immunoSEQ Analyzer 3.0 and VDJTools for basic statistics, V/J segment usage, diversity estimates, rarefaction and pairwise overlap. Diversity was estimated using the Chao1, ChaoE, Efron-Thisted, Shannon and inverse Simpson indices, and was also estimated on datasets down-sampled to the size of the smallest sample. Repertoire overlap used strict matching of CDR3 nucleotide sequence, V gene and J gene, with Jaccard-based multidimensional scaling clustering. On average, thymus samples gave about 810,000 unique TCRB clonotypes, whereas blood samples gave about 84,000.

Material for sequencing was thymocytes. This TCR was sampled from a girl under two years old with a congenital heart defect. Donor details come from another sample of the same person, matched by shared clones. The rearrangement joined TRBV7-3 to TRBJ1-3, and TRBD1 may be the D gene, going by 6 matching bases. CDR3 reads: CASSLYRETGNTIYF. In nucleotides, the sequence is TGTGCCAGCAGCTTATACAGGGAAACAGGAAACACCATATATTTT.